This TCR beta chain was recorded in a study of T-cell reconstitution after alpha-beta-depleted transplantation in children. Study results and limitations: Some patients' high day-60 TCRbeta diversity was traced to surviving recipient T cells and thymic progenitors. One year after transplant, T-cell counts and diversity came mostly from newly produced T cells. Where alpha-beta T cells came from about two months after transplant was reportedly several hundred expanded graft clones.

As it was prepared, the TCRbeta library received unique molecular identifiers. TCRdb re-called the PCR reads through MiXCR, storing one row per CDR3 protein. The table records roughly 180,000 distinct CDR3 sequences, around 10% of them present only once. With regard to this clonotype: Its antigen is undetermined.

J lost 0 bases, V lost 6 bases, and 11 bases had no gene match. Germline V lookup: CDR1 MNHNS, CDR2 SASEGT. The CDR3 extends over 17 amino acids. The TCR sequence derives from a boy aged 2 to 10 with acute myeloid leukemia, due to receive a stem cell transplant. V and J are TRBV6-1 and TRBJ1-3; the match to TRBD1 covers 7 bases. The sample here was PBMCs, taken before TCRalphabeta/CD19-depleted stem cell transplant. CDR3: CASRRRQGRSSGNTIYF. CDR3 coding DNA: TGTGCCAGCAGACGACGACAGGGTAGGAGCTCTGGAAACACCATATATTTT.